The present entry profiles one TCR beta chain with its context. The antigen is undetermined. PCR was performed using 60 Vbeta and 13 Jbeta primers. The repertoire was sequenced with immunoSEQ multiplex PCR; TCRdb's copy has only in-frame clones and lacks some. The profile covers a few hundred thousand clones, with under 80% appearing a single time and 0.2% to 0.25% taken by the ten largest. This cohort consisted of healthy bone marrow donors. This specimen belongs to a study of cytomegalovirus exposure and HLA in healthy donors. Study findings and constraints: Researchers reported that a few CMV-associated chains were confirmed in vitro as CMV antigen-specific.

V was trimmed by 5 bases and J by 1 base, leaving 8 bases between them. Germline-derived CDR1 and CDR2 are MNHEY and SVGAGI. The CDR3 consists of 13 residues. Sequencing was performed on PBMCs. The chain joins TRBV6-5 to TRBJ1-1; D may be TRBD1 (5 bases). This receptor was identified in a girl aged 2-9 years in good health and CMV-seronegative. The CDR3 reads CASSGAPNTEAFF. The CDR3 DNA reads TGTGCCAGCAGTGGGGCCCCGAACACTGAAGCTTTCTTT.